The 18 T cell receptor beta chains in this list originate from one sample, sequenced in a study of Tregs in tolerant kidney transplant recipients. This table comes from immunoSEQ multiplex PCR, and its TCRdb copy is limited to in-frame clones, with some not included. The sample contains around 70,000 clones, over 85% of which appear only once. The source material was CD8+ T cells from blood, sampled before the transplant. Receptors were obtained from a human donor who received a combined kidney and bone marrow transplant.

The chain couples TRBV4-3 to TRBJ2-3, with 11 bases that match TRBD2. Per the germline V gene, CDR1 is LGHNA and CDR2 is YSLEER. The CDR3 runs 18 residues. The ends lost 0 bases at V and 6 bases at J; junction bases unmatched: 11. The CDR3 region has the DNA TGCGCCAGCAGCCAAGATAGGGGACTAGCGGCGTCCTTGGATACGCAGTATTTT. Encoded protein: CASSQDRGLAASLDTQYF.

The chain carries TRBV7-3 and TRBJ1-1; D is uncertain. The V gene's germline CDR1 is SGHTA and CDR2 FQGTGA. V dropped 1 base and J dropped 1 base, with 10 bases sitting between them. CDR3 length: 15 residues. CDR3 sequence (DNA): TGTGCCAGCAGCTTAATAGTACTTAGGAACACTGAAGCTTTCTTT. The encoded protein is CASSLIVLRNTEAFF.

This clone was counted a single time. The rearrangement uses TRBV5-6 and TRBJ1-5; 7 positions agree with TRBD1. Germline values: CDR1 SGHDT, CDR2 YYEEEE. The CDR3 loop spans 13 amino acids. J lost 5 bases, V lost 2 bases, and 1 base had no gene match. CDR3 sequence: CASSFGTDQPQHF. The CDR3 region has the DNA TGTGCCAGCAGCTTTGGGACAGATCAGCCCCAGCATTTT.

This rearrangement joins TRBV4-3 to TRBJ1-1; TRBD1 matches 9 bases. V trimming: 3 bases; J trimming: 5 bases; junction bases outside the gene matches: 7. This CDR3 is 15 amino acids long. Germline CDR1 and CDR2: LGHNA and YSLEER. CDR3 in amino acids: CASSHNRGRGTEAFF. CDR3 nucleotide sequence: TGCGCCAGCAGCCATAACAGGGGGCGGGGGACTGAAGCTTTCTTT.

The chain is built from TRBV2 and TRBJ2-6, with a tentative D call TRBD2 (5 bases). Germline V gene data show CDR1 as SNHLY and CDR2 as FYNNEI. V shed 6 bases and J shed 0 bases, with 12 bases lying between them. The CDR3 is 16 amino acids. The CDR3 protein is CASSEGTYSGANVLTF. The CDR3 DNA sequence: TGTGCCAGCAGCGAGGGAACTTACTCTGGGGCCAACGTCCTGACTTTC.

A note on this clone: Germline is not matched at one junction end, which may reflect a read error. Other DNA sequences of this sample code for an identical CDR3. The CDR3 sequence: CASSPGGSYNSPLHF. DNA for the CDR3: TGTGCCAGCAGCCCGGGGGGGTCCTATAATTCCCCCCTCCACTTT. The chain recombines TRBV9 with TRBJ1-6, with a possible D match to TRBD1 (5 bases). This CDR3 is built from 15 residues. Germline V CDR1 and CDR2: SGDLS, YYNGEE.

V usage is TRBV6-1 and J usage is TRBJ1-1, with D possibly TRBD1 on 6 matching bases. Germline V lookup: CDR1 MNHNS, CDR2 SASEGT. The CDR3 consists of 13 residues. V was clipped by 3 bases and J by 3 bases, with 8 bases between them. The CDR3 loop is CASSEGGHTEAFF. The DNA of the CDR3 is TGTGCCAGCAGTGAGGGGGGGCACACTGAAGCTTTCTTT.

J is TRBJ2-3 and V is TRBV13; 7 nucleotides align to TRBD2. With V trimmed by 5 bases and J by 0 bases, 8 bases remained unmatched. Germline-derived CDR1 and CDR2 are PRHDT and FYEKMQ (reference sequence). The CDR3 sequence is 16 residues long. The CDR3 is CASSNPSGPSTDTQYF. CDR3 coding DNA: TGTGCCAGCAGCAACCCTAGCGGACCTAGCACAGATACGCAGTATTTT. The variable domain in full, with the rest retrieved from reference TRBV13 and TRBJ2-3, is AAGVIQSPRHLIKEKRETATLKCYPIPRHDTVYWYQQGPGQDPQFLISFYEKMQSDKGSIPDRFSAQQFSDYHSELNMSSLELGDSALYFCASSNPSGPSTDTQYFGPGTRLTVL.

The V call is TRBV6-6, the J call TRBJ2-3, with TRBD2 identical over 10 bases. The J segment lost 5 bases and the V segment lost 8 bases, leaving 7 bases of the junction unmatched. The CDR3 consists of 14 residues. In germline, CDR1 is MNHNY, CDR2 SVGAGI (reference sequence). The CDR3 coding sequence is TGTGCCAGCGTAGCGGGAGGAGGCGTAGATACGCAGTATTTT. Protein product: CASVAGGGVDTQYF.

This clone was seen once. The chain carries TRBV2 and TRBJ2-7; TRBD1 agrees at 8 bases. The CDR3 is 13 amino acids. CDR1 SNHLY and CDR2 FYNNEI come from the germline V gene. With V trimmed by 7 bases and J by 5 bases, 7 bases remained unmatched. CDR3: CASTRDRSDEQYF. As DNA, the CDR3 is TGTGCCAGCACCCGGGACAGGAGCGACGAGCAGTACTTC.

The gene calls are TRBV9 and TRBJ2-7; a possible D gene is TRBD2 (6 bases). This CDR3 contains 14 residues. Germline CDR1 and CDR2: SGDLS and YYNGEE. V was shortened by 0 bases and J by 6 bases, with 13 bases between the two germline ends. The CDR3 DNA reads TGTGCCAGCAGCGTAGTTCCCACCGGGAGCGAGCAGTACTTC. Protein product: CASSVVPTGSEQYF.

The chain links TRBV5-1 to TRBJ2-2; D gene uncertain. Trimming stripped 5 bases from V and 1 base from J, with 3 bases between. Germline-derived CDR1 and CDR2 are SGHRS and YFSETQ. This CDR3 region has 12 residues. CDR3 residues: CASRQNTGELFF. CDR3 in DNA: TGCGCCAGCAGACAGAACACCGGGGAGCTGTTTTTT. Supplemented by reference TRBV5-1 and TRBJ2-2, the full variable domain reads KAGVTQTPRYLIKTRGQQVTLSCSPISGHRSVSWYQQTPGQGLQFLFEYFSETQRNKGNFPGRFSGRQFSNSRSEMNVSTLELGDSALYLCASRQNTGELFFGEGSRLTVL.

The chain links TRBV4-1 to TRBJ2-7, with TRBD2 identical over 8 bases. This CDR3 spans 14 amino acids. CDR1 and CDR2 from the germline V gene are MGHRA and YSYEKL. After removal of 3 bases from V and 5 bases from J, the junction contained 6 bases not matched to a gene. The CDR3 spells CASSQGLVSHEQYF. Here the CDR3 DNA reads TGCGCCAGCAGCCAGGGACTAGTAAGCCACGAGCAGTACTTC.

This chain joins TRBV7-9 and TRBJ2-5; 8 bases match TRBD2. Germline assignment: CDR1 SEHNR and CDR2 FQNEAQ (reference sequence). Trimming removed 5 bases from V and 3 bases from J; junction bases left unmatched: 14. This CDR3 region has 17 residues. The CDR3 protein is CASSQLDGGGREETQYF. DNA for the CDR3: TGTGCCAGCAGCCAACTCGACGGGGGGGGGAGGGAAGAGACCCAGTACTTC.

The rearrangement links TRBV7-9 to TRBJ2-1, with 12 bases fitting TRBD2. There are 16 residues in the CDR3. The V and J ends lost 4 bases and 4 bases, in that order; junction bases with no gene match: 5. From germline, CDR1 is SEHNR and CDR2 FQNEAQ (reference sequence). This CDR3 reads CASSSPLAGGYNEQFF. Written as DNA, the CDR3 is TGTGCCAGCAGCTCACCACTAGCGGGGGGTTACAATGAGCAGTTCTTC.

The sample holds one count of this clone. This chain uses TRBV5-1 with TRBJ1-1; 7 positions match TRBD1. Losses at the gene ends were 5 bases for V and 0 bases for J; bases not matched to a gene: 10. The CDR3 is 16 residues long. The germline CDR1 and CDR2 sequences are SGHRS and YFSETQ. CDR3 nucleotide sequence: TGCGCCAGCAGGACCGGGACAGAACAACTGAACACTGAAGCTTTCTTT. As protein: CASRTGTEQLNTEAFF. Filled out from reference TRBV5-1 and TRBJ1-1, the complete variable domain reads KAGVTQTPRYLIKTRGQQVTLSCSPISGHRSVSWYQQTPGQGLQFLFEYFSETQRNKGNFPGRFSGRQFSNSRSEMNVSTLELGDSALYLCASRTGTEQLNTEAFFGQGTRLTVV.

The sample holds one count of this clone. V and J are TRBV10-3 and TRBJ2-1, with 7 bases fitting TRBD2. The CDR3 spans 13 residues. V shed 6 bases and J 5 bases; nucleotides not matched to a gene: 4. CDR1 and CDR2 from the germline V gene are ENHRY and SYGVKD. In DNA, the CDR3 is TGTGCCATCAGGGCGGGAGACGACAATGAGCAGTTCTTC. It translates to CAIRAGDDNEQFF.

The chain is built from TRBV10-1 and TRBJ2-5, with D tentatively TRBD1 (5 bases). V lost 2 bases to trimming and J lost 0 bases, with 7 bases between them. The V gene's germline CDR1 is WNHNN and CDR2 SYGVQD (reference sequence). The CDR3 covers 14 residues. The CDR3 DNA reads TGCGCCAGCAGTGAGGGACAAAACCAAGAGACCCAGTACTTC. It encodes CASSEGQNQETQYF.